Following are 15 T cell receptor beta chains from one sample sequenced in a study of tumour-infiltrating T cells in Burkitt lymphoma. The repertoire was sequenced with immunoSEQ multiplex PCR; TCRdb's copy has only in-frame clones and lacks some. In the table there are 43,000 or so clones, around 30% of which are singletons. The sample taken for sequencing was tumor tissue. The receptors shown here come from a human donor with Burkitt lymphoma.

This clone came up a few times. The chain has TRBV5-1 and TRBJ2-1; TRBD1 matches at 10 bases. This CDR3 spans 15 amino acids. The germline V gene has CDR1 SGHRS and CDR2 YFSETQ. J gave up 9 bases and V 4 bases, and 10 bases lay outside the gene matches. The CDR3 region is CASSIDRGPRFEQFF. The CDR3 DNA follows: TGCGCCAGCAGCATCGACAGGGGGCCTCGGTTTGAGCAGTTCTTC. Variable domain in full (rest from reference TRBV5-1 and TRBJ2-1): KAGVTQTPRYLIKTRGQQVTLSCSPISGHRSVSWYQQTPGQGLQFLFEYFSETQRNKGNFPGRFSGRQFSNSRSEMNVSTLELGDSALYLCASSIDRGPRFEQFFGPGTRLTVL.

The V and J genes are TRBV5-4 and TRBJ1-1, with TRBD1 matching 7 bases. Germline V CDR1 and CDR2: SGHNT, YYREEE (reference sequence). The CDR3 is made up of 15 amino acids. After removal of 4 bases from V and 3 bases from J, the junction contained 9 bases not matched to a gene. The chain's CDR3 is CASSPGQDVDTEAFF. The CDR3 DNA is TGTGCCAGCAGCCCCGGACAGGACGTCGACACTGAAGCTTTCTTT. The whole variable domain, remainder taken from reference TRBV5-4 and TRBJ1-1, is ETGVTQSPTHLIKTRGQQVTLRCSSQSGHNTVSWYQQALGQGPQFIFQYYREEENGRGNFPPRFSGLQFPNYSSELNVNALELDDSALYLCASSPGQDVDTEAFFGQGTRLTVV.

The chain employs TRBV5-8 and TRBJ1-6; tentatively, D is TRBD1 (5 bases). The CDR3 contains 16 residues. Trimming stripped 0 bases from V and 8 bases from J, with 15 bases between. The germline V gene encodes CDR1 SGHTS and CDR2 YDEGEE. The DNA for the CDR3 is TGTGCCAGCAGCTTGGGGGCCGGGGCAGGGTATTCACCCCTCCACTTT. The encoded protein is CASSLGAGAGYSPLHF.

The chain joins TRBV4-1 to TRBJ2-2, with 9 bases matching TRBD1. The CDR3 is 17 residues long. Germline CDR1 and CDR2: MGHRA and YSYEKL. V lost 0 bases, J lost 6 bases, and 8 bases stayed unmatched. CDR3 sequence reads: CASSQDSGQGLSGELFF. The CDR3 DNA reads TGCGCCAGCAGCCAAGATTCGGGACAGGGTTTGTCCGGGGAGCTGTTTTTT.

This chain links TRBV7-8 with TRBJ2-1; possibly TRBD1 for D (6 bases). V was pared by 5 bases and J by 0 bases, with 17 bases between. The CDR3 contains 17 residues. CDR1 is SGHVS and CDR2 is FQNEAQ in the germline V gene. The CDR3 reads CASSVRQAPGSYNEQFF. CDR3 DNA sequence: TGTGCCAGCAGCGTAAGACAGGCCCCCGGCTCCTACAATGAGCAGTTCTTC.

This clone was counted only a few times. This rearrangement joins TRBV4-2 to TRBJ2-7; possibly TRBD2 for D (5 bases). The CDR3 has 16 amino acids. Deletions cut 4 bases from V and 4 bases from J, with 20 bases between. The V gene's germline CDR1 is LGHNA and CDR2 YNFKEQ. Written as DNA, the CDR3 is TGTGCCAGCAGCCCCCAGACCGGACTCCCCTCGTACGAGCAGTACTTC. Translated: CASSPQTGLPSYEQYF.

Worth noting for this clone: The junction departs from germline at one end; a sequencing error may be responsible. The chain links TRBV6-5 to TRBJ1-2; D call uncertain. This CDR3 has 12 residues. Per the germline V gene, CDR1 is MNHEY and CDR2 is SVGAGI. CDR3 loop: CAGSTRNYGYTF. In nucleotides, the CDR3 is TGTGCCGGCAGTACCCGAAATTATGGCTACACCTTC.

V gene TRBV5-4 combines with J gene TRBJ2-6; 8 bases line up with TRBD1. CDR1 and CDR2 (germline): SGHNT, YYREEE (reference sequence). With V trimmed by 5 bases and J by 2 bases, 3 bases remained unmatched. CDR3 length: 15 residues. The CDR3 reads CASSNRGAGANVLTF. CDR3 nucleotide sequence: TGTGCCAGCAGTAACAGGGGGGCTGGGGCCAACGTCCTGACTTTC.

The chain uses TRBV7-8 and TRBJ2-3; 7 nucleotides agree with TRBD1. The CDR3 is 14 residues long. J was trimmed by 2 bases and V by 3 bases; bases with no gene match: 2. CDR1 is SGHVS, CDR2 FQNEAQ, per germline. The CDR3 spells CASSLGQHTDTQYF. CDR3 DNA: TGTGCCAGCAGCTTGGGACAGCACACAGATACGCAGTATTTT.

This clone showed up just a few times. CDR3 DNA sequence: TGTGCCAGCAGCTCTCAGGGTGGCACTGAAGCTTTCTTT. Translated, it gives CASSSQGGTEAFF. The V and J genes are TRBV7-2 and TRBJ1-1, with TRBD1 as a possible D gene (5 bases). The CDR3 spans 13 residues. Germline loops: CDR1 SGHTA, CDR2 FQGNSA. Trimming took off 4 bases at V and 4 bases at J, with 10 bases between the two ends.

The chain recombines TRBV19 with TRBJ1-2; 8 bases fit TRBD1. This CDR3 is built from 15 residues. The germline gives CDR1 LNHDA, CDR2 SQIVND (reference sequence). After removal of 4 bases from V and 5 bases from J, the junction contained 9 bases not matched to a gene. The CDR3 bases are TGTGCCAGTAGTACTCTCGGGACAGGCGTTTATGGCTACACCTTC. It translates to CASSTLGTGVYGYTF.

The rearrangement joins TRBV10-3 to TRBJ2-6; no firm D call. Trimming shortened V by 3 bases and J by 0 bases, and 3 bases separated the two germline ends. CDR3 size: 14 residues. CDR1 ENHRY and CDR2 SYGVKD come from the germline V gene. The CDR3 DNA is TGTGCCATCAGTGACAGCTCTGGGGCCAACGTCCTGACTTTC. Encoded protein: CAISDSSGANVLTF.

This clone was seen more than once but under ten times. The chain couples TRBV5-6 to TRBJ1-2; TRBD1 might be the D (5 bases). V lost 4 bases to trimming and J lost 8 bases, with 12 bases between them. Germline V gives CDR1 SGHDT, CDR2 YYEEEE. The CDR3 has 12 residues. In nucleotides, the CDR3 is TGTGCCAGCAGCCCGGGGGGGGGAGGCTACACCTTC. This sequence encodes CASSPGGGGYTF.

The chain links TRBV7-6 to TRBJ2-2; TRBD2 is a possible D gene (5 bases). V lost 5 bases, J lost 4 bases, and 8 bases lay in between. This CDR3 region has 13 residues. The germline V gene has CDR1 SGHVS and CDR2 FNYEAQ. Written as DNA, the CDR3 is TGTGCCAGCAGCGATAGCGTCACCGGGGAGCTGTTTTTT. Its translation: CASSDSVTGELFF.

This clone was counted only a few times. The chain uses TRBV10-3 and TRBJ1-5, with a weak D call TRBD1 (5 bases). This CDR3 is built from 12 residues. Trimming stripped 8 bases from V and 4 bases from J, with 9 bases between. In germline, CDR1 is ENHRY, CDR2 SYGVKD. The CDR3: CAIAGVNQPQHF. Written as DNA, the CDR3 is TGTGCCATCGCGGGGGTTAATCAGCCCCAGCATTTT.